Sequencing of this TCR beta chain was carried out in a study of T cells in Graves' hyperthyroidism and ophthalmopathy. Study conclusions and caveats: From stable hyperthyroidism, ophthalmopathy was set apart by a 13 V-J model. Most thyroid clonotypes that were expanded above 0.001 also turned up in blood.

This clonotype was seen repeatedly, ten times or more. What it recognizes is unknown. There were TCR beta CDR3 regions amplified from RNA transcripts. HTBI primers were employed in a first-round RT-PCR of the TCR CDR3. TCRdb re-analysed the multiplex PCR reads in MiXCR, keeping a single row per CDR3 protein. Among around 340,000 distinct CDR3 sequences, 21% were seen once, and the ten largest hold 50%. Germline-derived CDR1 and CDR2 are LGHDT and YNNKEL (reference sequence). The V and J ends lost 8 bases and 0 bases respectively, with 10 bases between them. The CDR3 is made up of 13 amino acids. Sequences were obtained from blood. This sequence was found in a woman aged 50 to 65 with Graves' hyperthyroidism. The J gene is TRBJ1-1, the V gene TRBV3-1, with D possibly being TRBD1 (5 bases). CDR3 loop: CASLGEMNTEAFF. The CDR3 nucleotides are TGTGCCAGCTTGGGGGAAATGAACACTGAAGCTTTCTTT.